The 27 T cell receptor beta chains given below trace back to one sample, sequenced in a study of OX40 agonist ivuxolimab in advanced cancers. TCRdb keeps only in-frame clones here, not all; method: immunoSEQ multiplex PCR. Counted here are roughly 26,000 clones, around nine tenths occurring once; the ten biggest clones make up roughly 23%. The sample here was CD4+ or CD8+ T cells sorted from blood, taken in a trial of the OX40 agonist ivuxolimab. Receptors originate from an adult with an advanced solid tumor such as melanoma, head and neck, liver or kidney cancer.

The genes are TRBV27 and TRBJ1-2, with 9 bases identical to TRBD1. J lost 5 bases, V lost 0 bases, and 4 bases had no gene match. In germline, CDR1 is MNHEY, CDR2 SMNVEV (reference sequence). CDR3 length: 15 amino acids. The CDR3 DNA follows: TGTGCCAGCAGTTTATCGGGACAGGGTGGTTATGGCTACACCTTC. Encoded protein: CASSLSGQGGYGYTF.

V and J are TRBV6-6 and TRBJ1-1, with unresolved D. The germline V gene encodes CDR1 MNHNY and CDR2 SVGAGI (reference sequence). The CDR3 is 13 residues long. V lost 3 bases, J lost 6 bases, and 11 bases lay in between. The CDR3 nucleotides are TGTGCCAGCAGTTATGGTGGTAGCGCTGAAGCTTTCTTT. Its translation: CASSYGGSAEAFF.

The rearrangement uses TRBV7-9 and TRBJ1-5; D ambiguous. The CDR3 totals 14 residues. Trimming cost V 1 base and J 7 bases, with 11 bases left between them. In germline, CDR1 is SEHNR, CDR2 FQNEAQ (reference sequence). The CDR3 here is CASSLGGPQQPQHF. As DNA, the CDR3 is TGTGCCAGCAGCTTAGGTGGACCGCAACAGCCCCAGCATTTT.

This clone was seen a single time. The rearrangement uses TRBV4-2 and TRBJ2-1, with 16 bases that match TRBD2. CDR3 size: 19 residues. From germline, CDR1 is LGHNA and CDR2 YNFKEQ. Germline trimming cut 0 bases from V and 0 bases from J; bases unmatched to any gene: 2. DNA for the CDR3: TGTGCCAGCAGCCAAGAGGGACTAGCGGGGGGGAGCTCCTACAATGAGCAGTTCTTC. Translating gives CASSQEGLAGGSSYNEQFF.

V gene TRBV27 combines with J gene TRBJ2-5; D may correspond to TRBD1 or TRBD2 (6 bases each). CDR1 MNHEY and CDR2 SMNVEV come from the germline V gene (reference sequence). Trimming took off 1 base at V and 5 bases at J, with 14 bases between the two ends. The CDR3 totals 15 residues. CDR3 nucleotide sequence: TGTGCCAGCAGTTTATTGAGGGGGGAAGGGGAGACCCAGTACTTC. It encodes CASSLLRGEGETQYF.

The chain joins TRBV6-5 to TRBJ2-3; the D is unclear. Trimming took 4 bases from V and 0 from J, leaving 11 bases between them. CDR1 is MNHEY, CDR2 SVGAGI, per germline. The CDR3 runs to 15 residues. The CDR3 protein is CASSSKFWSTDTQYF. The DNA for the CDR3 is TGTGCCAGCAGTTCCAAATTCTGGAGCACAGATACGCAGTATTTT.

The chain joins TRBV5-1 to TRBJ2-7, with 11 bases fitting TRBD2. This CDR3 has 15 amino acids. Germline trimming cut 4 bases from V and 3 bases from J; bases unmatched to any gene: 6. Germline V gene lookup returns CDR1 SGHRS and CDR2 YFSETQ. The DNA for the CDR3 is TGCGCCAGCAGCCTTACTAGCGGGAGCGTCTACGAGCAGTACTTC. Protein product: CASSLTSGSVYEQYF.

CDR3 nucleotide sequence: TGTGCCAGCACCGGGGCGAACACCGGGGAGCTGTTTTTT. Protein product: CASTGANTGELFF. J is TRBJ2-2 and V is TRBV2; TRBD2 might be the D (5 bases). The germline V and J ends were trimmed by 7 bases and 0 bases, with 6 bases remaining between them. Germline values: CDR1 SNHLY, CDR2 FYNNEI. CDR3 length: 13 residues.

CDR3 in DNA: TGTGCCAGCAGCCCCAGGTGGGATACGCAGTATTTT. The encoded protein is CASSPRWDTQYF. V is TRBV27 and J is TRBJ2-3; D call uncertain. Trimming removed 6 bases at V and 6 bases at J, with 10 bases between. The germline gives CDR1 MNHEY, CDR2 SMNVEV (reference sequence). There are 12 residues in the CDR3.

This rearrangement joins TRBV7-9 to TRBJ1-1, with 9 bases fitting TRBD1. V gave up 5 bases and J gave up 1 base; unmatched junction bases: 14. The CDR3 covers 18 residues. From germline, CDR1 is SEHNR and CDR2 FQNEAQ (reference sequence). The DNA of the CDR3 is TGTGCCAGCAGCCGACTATCCGGGACAGGGCTGGAGAACACTGAAGCTTTCTTT. Its protein product is CASSRLSGTGLENTEAFF.

This clone was seen a single time. The J gene is TRBJ1-5, the V gene TRBV7-9; D is undetermined. The V gene lost 5 bases and the J gene lost 2 bases, with 10 bases spanning the gap. The CDR3 consists of 14 residues. Germline CDR1 is SEHNR and CDR2 is FQNEAQ (reference sequence). This chain's CDR3 is CASSGSGGNQPQHF. CDR3 DNA: TGTGCCAGCAGCGGGAGTGGGGGCAATCAGCCCCAGCATTTT. Full variable domain (remainder filled in from reference TRBV7-9 and TRBJ1-5): DTGVSQNPRHKITKRGQNVTFRCDPISEHNRLYWYRQTLGQGPEFLTYFQNEAQLEKSRLLSDRFSAERPKGSFSTLEIQRTEQGDSAMYLCASSGSGGNQPQHFGDGTRLSIL.

The chain is built from TRBV27 and TRBJ2-1; D is unclear. Germline lookup yields CDR1 MNHEY and CDR2 SMNVEV (reference sequence). Trimming removed 4 bases at V and 7 bases at J, with 5 bases between. This CDR3 has 11 residues. The CDR3 loop is CASSSSNEQFF. CDR3 nucleotides: TGTGCCAGCAGTTCTTCAAATGAGCAGTTCTTC.

Comments on this clone: The sample holds other DNA sequences that translate to the same CDR3. V gene TRBV19 combines with J gene TRBJ2-3; D gene unclear. Trimming shortened V by 3 bases and J by 3 bases, and 7 bases separated the two germline ends. Germline CDR1 LNHDA, CDR2 SQIVND (reference sequence). The CDR3 runs 13 residues. The CDR3 DNA follows: TGTGCCAGTAGTATTGGCGGAACAGATACGCAGTATTTT. Its protein product is CASSIGGTDTQYF.

The chain joins TRBV5-1 to TRBJ1-1; 9 bases agree with TRBD1. V dropped 0 bases and J dropped 4; count of bases not matched to a gene: 1. The CDR3 length is 14 residues. Germline values: CDR1 SGHRS, CDR2 YFSETQ. The CDR3 bases are TGCGCCAGCAGCTTGGGACAGGGGGTCACTGAAGCTTTCTTT. It is translated as CASSLGQGVTEAFF.

This sequence joins TRBV6-1 and TRBJ2-7; D is unclear. The CDR3 extends over 12 amino acids. The germline V and J ends were trimmed by 6 bases and 0 bases, with 6 bases remaining between them. Germline-derived CDR1 and CDR2 are MNHNS and SASEGT. The CDR3 reads CASRVSSYEQYF. The DNA for the CDR3 is TGTGCCAGCAGGGTGAGCTCCTACGAGCAGTACTTC.

The chain links TRBV28 to TRBJ2-5; 10 bases agree with TRBD2. Germline lookup yields CDR1 MDHEN and CDR2 SYDVKM. CDR3 length: 13 residues. CDR3 DNA sequence: TGTATAATAACTAGCGGGGCTCAAGAGACCCAGTACTTC. The encoded protein is CIITSGAQETQYF.

J is TRBJ1-5 and V is TRBV28, with 7 bases matching TRBD1. The CDR3 is 13 residues long. Trimming took 5 bases from V and 6 from J; bases not matched to a gene: 4. The germline CDR1 and CDR2 sequences are MDHEN and SYDVKM. CDR3 amino acids: CASSPQGGQPQHF. CDR3 in DNA: TGTGCCAGCAGTCCTCAGGGGGGTCAGCCCCAGCATTTT.

The chain links TRBV29-1 to TRBJ1-2, with D perhaps matching TRBD1 (6 bases). The CDR3 spans 13 residues. CDR1 is SQVTM and CDR2 is ANQGSEA in the germline V gene. V was cut by 1 base and J by 1 base, with 7 bases left in between. The DNA of the CDR3 is TGCAGCGTTGAAGGGACAGTTAACTATGGCTACACCTTC. Its translation: CSVEGTVNYGYTF. The full variable domain, with the rest looked up from reference TRBV29-1 and TRBJ1-2, is SAVISQKPSRDICQRGTSLTIQCQVDSQVTMMFWYRQQPGQSLTLIATANQGSEATYESGFVIDKFPISRPNLTFSTLTVSNMSPEDSSIYLCSVEGTVNYGYTFGSGTRLTVV.

V gene TRBV4-1 combines with J gene TRBJ1-6, with TRBD1 matching 9 bases. V lost 0 bases and J lost 9; bases outside the gene matches: 3. This CDR3 is 15 amino acids long. The V gene's germline CDR1 is MGHRA and CDR2 YSYEKL. Here the CDR3 DNA reads TGCGCCAGCAGCCAAGAGGGACAGGGCGGTTCACCCCTCCACTTT. Encoded protein: CASSQEGQGGSPLHF.

This chain uses TRBV10-2 with TRBJ2-2, with TRBD2 matching over 7 bases. The V segment lost 6 bases and the J segment 7 bases; nucleotides outside the gene matches: 8. The CDR3 length is 14 residues. The V gene's germline CDR1 is WSHSY and CDR2 SAAADI. The CDR3 is CASRTGGRGGELFF. The CDR3 DNA reads as TGCGCCAGCAGGACGGGGGGACGAGGCGGGGAGCTGTTTTTT.

V is TRBV2 and J is TRBJ2-1; D may correspond to TRBD1 or TRBD2 (6 bases each). The CDR3 is 14 residues long. With 8 bases removed from V and 1 base from J, the gap between germline ends came to 12 bases. Germline CDR1 reads SNHLY; CDR2 reads FYNNEI. CDR3 in amino acids: CASGRGASYNEQFF. The CDR3 DNA follows: TGTGCCAGCGGTAGGGGGGCGTCCTACAATGAGCAGTTCTTC.

V gene TRBV19 combines with J gene TRBJ2-1, with TRBD2 identical over 9 bases. Per the germline V gene, CDR1 is LNHDA and CDR2 is SQIVND (reference sequence). Trimming took 5 bases from V and 8 from J; bases not matched to a gene: 10. CDR3 length: 15 residues. In nucleotides, the CDR3 is TGTGCCAGTAGTCCCGCGCGGGGGGGGAGGGATGAGCAGTTCTTC. Translated, it gives CASSPARGGRDEQFF. Filled out from reference TRBV19 and TRBJ2-1, the complete variable domain reads DGGITQSPKYLFRKEGQNVTLSCEQNLNHDAMYWYRQDPGQGLRLIYYSQIVNDFQKGDIAEGYSVSREKKESFPLTVTSAQKNPTAFYLCASSPARGGRDEQFFGPGTRLTVL.

The rearrangement uses TRBV28 and TRBJ1-5; D is possibly TRBD1 (6 bases). CDR1 and CDR2 from the germline V gene are MDHEN and SYDVKM. CDR3 length equals 15 residues. V was clipped by 5 bases and J by 6 bases, with 17 bases between them. This CDR3 is CASSLGHWPSQPQHF. The DNA for the CDR3 is TGTGCCAGCAGTCTGGGACACTGGCCCAGTCAGCCCCAGCATTTT.

The chain employs TRBV9 and TRBJ1-5; D not resolved. CDR3 length: 15 residues. Trimming removed 2 bases from V and 0 bases from J, with 9 bases in between. In germline, CDR1 is SGDLS, CDR2 YYNGEE. The CDR3 loop reads CASSVEGNSNQPQHF. The DNA of the CDR3 is TGTGCCAGCAGCGTTGAGGGCAATAGCAATCAGCCCCAGCATTTT.

This clone was counted once. The V gene is TRBV7-9, the J gene TRBJ2-5; D is undetermined. The CDR3 extends over 14 amino acids. Trimming cost V 5 bases and J 0 bases, with 10 bases left between them. Germline V gene sequence: CDR1 SEHNR, CDR2 FQNEAQ (reference sequence). The CDR3 nucleotides are TGTGCCAGCAGCCCTTACCGAGACCAAGAGACCCAGTACTTC. Translating gives CASSPYRDQETQYF.

This clone was detected a few times. This rearrangement joins TRBV7-2 to TRBJ2-7; D perhaps matches TRBD2 (5 bases). The germline CDR1 and CDR2 sequences are SGHTA and FQGNSA. The V and J ends lost 4 bases and 5 bases respectively, with 12 bases between them. This CDR3 region has 13 residues. This chain's CDR3 is CASSSPPRDEQYF. Here the CDR3 DNA reads TGTGCCAGCAGCTCTCCCCCGAGGGACGAGCAGTACTTC.

This clone is a singleton in its sample. This chain connects TRBV30 to TRBJ2-3; D is undetermined. CDR3 size: 12 residues. The V end was cut by 7 bases, the J end by 0 bases, with 8 bases between. Germline assignment: CDR1 GTSNPN and CDR2 SVGIG (reference sequence). CDR3 nucleotides: TGTGCCTTCACGGAAAGCACAGATACGCAGTATTTT. It encodes CAFTESTDTQYF. Together with reference TRBV30 and TRBJ2-3, the CDR3 gives the full variable domain: SQTIHQWPATLVQPVGSPLSLECTVEGTSNPNLYWYRQAAGRGLQLLFYSVGIGQISSEVPQNLSASRPQDRQFILSSKKLLLSDSGFYLCAFTESTDTQYFGPGTRLTVL.